This entry lists 22 T cell receptor beta chains sequenced from one sample in a study of shared clonotypes between healthy human individuals. Method: immunoSEQ multiplex PCR; TCRdb's copy keeps in-frame clones and lacks some. The sample has 760,000 or so clones; 90% to 98% are singletons. Positive CCR7 selection of CD45RO-negative cells yielded the naive CD8 cells, and terminally differentiated effector memory CD45RA+ cells were excluded. The sequenced material came from naive CD8+ T cells sorted from blood. The source is a man aged 25 to 45 in good health.

This sequence joins TRBV7-8 and TRBJ1-1; unclear D gene. Germline CDR1 and CDR2: SGHVS and FQNEAQ. Trimming cost V 1 base and J 1 base, with 7 bases left between them. This CDR3 has 14 residues. The CDR3 sequence: CASSLGRWNTEAFF. CDR3 sequence (DNA): TGTGCCAGCAGCTTAGGCAGATGGAACACTGAAGCTTTCTTT.

This clone was recorded only once. The chain has TRBV6-6 and TRBJ2-7; D could derive from TRBD1 or TRBD2 (6 bases each). Trimming shortened V by 2 bases and J by 0 bases, and 11 bases separated the two germline ends. This CDR3 is built from 15 residues. CDR1 is MNHNY and CDR2 is SVGAGI in the germline V gene (reference sequence). The chain's CDR3 is CASSYRGGNSYEQYF. The CDR3 coding sequence is TGTGCCAGCAGTTACCGAGGGGGGAACTCCTACGAGCAGTACTTC.

This clone came up once. V gene TRBV9 combines with J gene TRBJ1-2; the D is unclear. The length of the CDR3 is 12 residues. The germline V and J ends were trimmed by 4 bases and 4 bases, with 8 bases remaining between them. Per the germline V gene, CDR1 is SGDLS and CDR2 is YYNGEE. The CDR3 sequence is CASSYNSYGYTF. CDR3 nucleotide sequence: TGTGCCAGCAGCTACAACAGCTATGGCTACACCTTC.

Concerning this clone: Other DNA sequences in this specimen translate into the identical CDR3. The chain carries TRBV19 and TRBJ2-3; D is ambiguous. The V end lost 3 bases, the J end lost 4 bases, and 8 bases lay between the germline ends. CDR1 is LNHDA, CDR2 SQIVND, per germline (reference sequence). The CDR3 loop spans 13 amino acids. The CDR3 sequence is CASSIVGSDTQYF. The CDR3, as DNA: TGTGCCAGTAGTATTGTAGGTTCAGATACGCAGTATTTT.

The chain couples TRBV2 to TRBJ2-1; 14 bases map to TRBD2. The CDR3 extends over 18 amino acids. The germline V gene encodes CDR1 SNHLY and CDR2 FYNNEI. V was clipped by 6 bases and J by 9 bases; unmatched bases: 16. CDR3 sequence: CASSSGTSGRGQGTEQFF. As DNA, the CDR3 is TGTGCCAGCAGCTCCGGGACTAGCGGGAGAGGACAGGGGACTGAGCAGTTCTTC.

This chain links TRBV11-3 with TRBJ2-3; no definite D call. CDR1 is SGHNT, CDR2 YENEEA, per germline. V lost 5 bases, J lost 2 bases, and 14 bases lay in between. The CDR3 has 15 residues. CDR3 protein: CASSRSIDDTDTQYF. CDR3 in DNA: TGTGCCAGCAGCCGGTCTATAGATGACACAGATACGCAGTATTTT.

This chain connects TRBV6-5 to TRBJ2-1; D is uncertain. Germline lookup yields CDR1 MNHEY and CDR2 SVGAGI. The V and J ends lost 8 bases and 2 bases respectively, with 10 bases between them. This CDR3 is 13 amino acids long. The CDR3 spells CASGVGAYNEQFF. CDR3 DNA: TGTGCCAGCGGTGTGGGCGCCTACAATGAGCAGTTCTTC.

This chain links TRBV4-1 with TRBJ2-7; D possibly uses TRBD1 or TRBD2 (5 bases each). Between the trimmed V and J ends, which lost 3 bases and 2 bases, there was a span of 20 bases. The CDR3 is 17 amino acids. The V gene's germline CDR1 is MGHRA and CDR2 YSYEKL. The CDR3 nucleotides read TGCGCCAGCAGCCAGGTGGGCCTACGGGACCAAGCCTACGAGCAGTACTTC. It encodes CASSQVGLRDQAYEQYF.

The rearrangement uses TRBV7-2 and TRBJ2-2; a possible D gene is TRBD2 (6 bases). CDR1 is SGHTA, CDR2 FQGNSA, per germline. The CDR3 has 16 residues. Trimming cost V 5 bases and J 7 bases, with 20 bases left between them. The CDR3 bases are TGTGCCAGCAGCCCACCACAAGGGACTTCTTACGGGGAGCTGTTTTTT. The encoded protein is CASSPPQGTSYGELFF.

The chain joins TRBV6-5 to TRBJ2-7; TRBD2 might be the D (6 bases). V lost 2 bases and J 5 bases, leaving 10 bases between the germline ends. The CDR3 is 13 amino acids. Looked up from germline, CDR1 is MNHEY and CDR2 is SVGAGI. CDR3 sequence (DNA): TGTGCCAGCAGTTACGGGGGAGGCGACGAGCAGTACTTC. Translated: CASSYGGGDEQYF.

This clone appeared once. V usage is TRBV27 and J usage is TRBJ2-3, with 8 bases aligning to TRBD2. From germline, CDR1 is MNHEY and CDR2 SMNVEV (reference sequence). V lost 5 bases, J lost 6 bases, and 7 bases stayed unmatched. This CDR3 has 14 amino acids. The CDR3 DNA follows: TGTGCCAGCAGTCAGCGGGAGCCCTCGGATACGCAGTATTTT. It yields the protein CASSQREPSDTQYF.

The chain joins TRBV7-2 to TRBJ1-5; 7 positions match TRBD1. The CDR3 length is 15 residues. Germline CDR1 SGHTA, CDR2 FQGNSA. V was pared by 5 bases and J by 0 bases, with 4 bases of the junction left unmatched. The CDR3 loop is CASSTTGDSNQPQHF. The CDR3 DNA sequence: TGTGCCAGCAGCACCACAGGGGATAGCAATCAGCCCCAGCATTTT.

The rearrangement links TRBV28 to TRBJ1-3; no reliable D call. Trimming cost V 2 bases and J 4 bases, with 15 bases left between them. Per germline, CDR1 MDHEN and CDR2 SYDVKM. CDR3 size: 16 residues. In DNA, the CDR3 is TGTGCCAGCAGTTTACACCAGGCAGGTTCAGGAAACACCATATATTTT. The encoded protein is CASSLHQAGSGNTIYF.

The V and J genes are TRBV9 and TRBJ2-1, with 9 positions matching TRBD1. V trimming: 5 bases; J trimming: 3 bases; junction bases outside the gene matches: 6. The CDR3 sequence is 15 residues long. From germline, CDR1 is SGDLS and CDR2 YYNGEE. CDR3 residues: CASSPGTGRYNEQFF. The CDR3 coding sequence is TGTGCCAGCAGTCCCGGGACAGGGCGCTACAATGAGCAGTTCTTC.

The chain recombines TRBV4-1 with TRBJ2-7; 7 positions match TRBD2. This CDR3 is built from 15 residues. The J segment lost 0 bases and the V segment lost 4 bases, leaving 6 bases of the junction unmatched. Germline V gene lookup returns CDR1 MGHRA and CDR2 YSYEKL. CDR3 bases: TGCGCCAGCAGCCCCCGTAGCGGGCTCTCCTACGAGCAGTACTTC. The encoded protein is CASSPRSGLSYEQYF.

The count of this clone is one. CDR3 sequence: CASSPGQGSPGELFF. The CDR3 nucleotides read TGTGCCAGCAGCCCGGGACAGGGCAGTCCGGGGGAGCTGTTTTTT. This chain links TRBV11-3 with TRBJ2-2; 9 bases agree with TRBD1. CDR3 length equals 15 residues. The ends lost 5 bases at V and 8 bases at J; junction bases unmatched: 9. In germline, CDR1 is SGHNT, CDR2 YENEEA.

Comment on this clone: At one end the junction does not follow the germline gene, possibly because of a read error. The gene calls are TRBV10-1 and TRBJ2-1; D unclear. This CDR3 spans 14 amino acids. Per the germline V gene, CDR1 is WNHNN and CDR2 is SYGVQD (reference sequence). CDR3 nucleotide sequence: TGCGCCAGCAGTGAGAACGGGCTGTACAGTGAGCAGTTCTTC. This sequence encodes CASSENGLYSEQFF.

V usage is TRBV27 and J usage is TRBJ2-1, with 10 bases matching TRBD2. The V segment lost 3 bases and the J segment 8 bases; nucleotides outside the gene matches: 7. Germline CDR1 reads MNHEY; CDR2 reads SMNVEV (reference sequence). This CDR3 is built from 15 residues. This chain's CDR3 is CASSFIPSGRDEQFF. DNA for the CDR3: TGTGCCAGCAGTTTCATACCTAGCGGGAGAGATGAGCAGTTCTTC.

The rearrangement links TRBV6-4 to TRBJ2-2, with D tentatively TRBD1 (6 bases). The ends were cut back, 2 bases at V and 0 bases at J, with 10 bases in the middle. This CDR3 spans 16 amino acids. CDR1 is MRHNA, CDR2 SNTAGT, per germline. The CDR3 sequence: CASSDGTITNTGELFF. CDR3 DNA: TGTGCCAGCAGTGACGGGACAATAACGAACACCGGGGAGCTGTTTTTT.

The V call is TRBV2, the J call TRBJ2-7; D uncertain. Trimming took off 4 bases at V and 1 base at J, with 11 bases between the two ends. The CDR3 consists of 14 residues. Germline CDR1 reads SNHLY; CDR2 reads FYNNEI. The CDR3 loop is CASSGLLRSYEQYF. In DNA, the CDR3 is TGTGCCAGCAGTGGGCTCCTCAGATCCTACGAGCAGTACTTC.

The chain uses TRBV2 and TRBJ2-1; 16 bases agree with TRBD2. Germline trimming cut 6 bases from V and 13 bases from J; bases unmatched to any gene: 12. The CDR3 covers 16 residues. Germline CDR1 SNHLY, CDR2 FYNNEI. CDR3: CASSYSGTSGRAAQFF. The CDR3 nucleotides read TGTGCCAGCAGCTATAGCGGGACTAGCGGGAGGGCTGCTCAGTTCTTC.

This chain's CDR3 is CASTQDTNPEQYF. Written as DNA, the CDR3 is TGTGCCAGCACCCAGGACACGAACCCCGAGCAGTACTTC. The chain links TRBV6-6 to TRBJ2-7, with TRBD1 as a possible D gene (5 bases). Trimming removed 7 bases at V and 6 bases at J, with 16 bases between. Germline V gene data show CDR1 as MNHNY and CDR2 as SVGAGI (reference sequence). The CDR3 sequence is 13 residues long.